This T cell receptor beta chain was captured by sequencing in a study of regulatory dendritic cells for organ transplantation. Whole-study context: Regulatory dendritic cells were monocyte-derived, receiving vitamin D3 on days 0 and 4 and IL-10 on day 4. Day 6 dendritic cell cultures were stimulated with LPS. Findings and limits, study-wide: Naive T cells showed high diversity, memory cells less, memory CD8+ least.

Worth noting for this clone: The antigen remains unidentified.

The method was immunoSEQ multiplex PCR; TCRdb's version includes in-frame clones alone and lacks a portion of them. The repertoire holds roughly 13,000 clones, roughly 90% seen once, with 0.2% to 0.25% in the top ten. Sorted T cells were CFSE-labeled and cultured 5 days with allogeneic regulatory or mature dendritic cells at 1:10. This sequence was found in a human donor in good health. Material for sequencing was naive CD8+ T cells from blood cultured with regulatory dendritic cells. Indicated subset: CD45RA+ naive T cells.

The CDR3 bases are TGCAGCGCCGGAGGAGTAGAAGCTTTCTTT. This encodes CSAGGVEAFF. This chain links TRBV29-1 with TRBJ1-1; D not certain. This CDR3 is 10 amino acids long. V was cut by 7 bases and J by 8 bases, with 11 bases left in between. CDR1 and CDR2 (germline): SQVTM, ANQGSEA.